Listed below are T cell receptor beta chains from one sample, sequenced in a study of CD8 T cells in ankylosing spondylitis. TCRdb redid the calling of the 5' RACE reads with MiXCR, one entry per CDR3 protein. In the table there are some 800,000 distinct CDR3 sequences, about 12% of which are singletons. The source material was blood, either unsorted or a sorted T cell fraction (not recorded which). The source of these receptors is a male donor with ankylosing spondylitis. The CDR3 runs from the conserved cysteine through the conserved F or W. A D gene is named only where the DNA matches it firmly. Clone size appears in some rows only: once, few, many, or a class for an expanded clone.

clone_size	d_call	v_call	j_call	cdr3_aa	cdr3_nt
many	-	TRBV12-3/TRBV12-4	TRBJ1-2	CASSLGLLEGNYGYTF	TGTGCCAGCAGTTTAGGACTTCTTGAGGGTAACTATGGCTACACCTTC
many	TRBD1	TRBV10-3	TRBJ2-5	CAISEAGTGQETQYF	TGTGCCATCAGTGAGGCCGGGACAGGGCAAGAGACCCAGTACTTC
many	-	TRBV6-5	TRBJ1-5	CASSYSPGYDQPQHF	TGTGCCAGCAGTTACTCCCCCGGCTACGATCAGCCCCAGCATTTT
many	-	TRBV20-1	TRBJ1-1	CSAREDLNTEAFF	TGCAGTGCTAGGGAAGATTTGAACACTGAAGCTTTCTTT
few	-	TRBV5-6	TRBJ2-5	CASSRIHELETQYF	TGTGCCAGCAGCCGGATCCACGAACTAGAGACCCAGTACTTC
few	TRBD2	TRBV11-2	TRBJ2-3	CASSPVQALAVPQITQYF	TGTGCCAGCAGCCCCGTTCAAGCACTAGCGGTCCCACAGATAACGCAGTATTTT
-	-	TRBV6-1	TRBJ1-1	CASSEFQAGYIDTEAFF	TGTGCCAGCAGTGAATTCCAGGCGGGATACATCGACACTGAAGCTTTCTTT
many	-	TRBV7-2	TRBJ2-5	CASSYQTSQETQYF	TGTGCCAGCAGCTATCAGACTAGCCAAGAGACCCAGTACTTC
few	-	TRBV4-3	TRBJ2-2	CASSQAPSARTGELFF	TGCGCCAGCAGCCAAGCCCCTAGCGCTAGGACCGGGGAGCTGTTTTTT
-	TRBD1	TRBV4-2	TRBJ2-3	CASSQRGQGGTDTQYF	TGTGCCAGCAGCCAACGTGGACAGGGGGGCACAGATACGCAGTATTTT
few	-	TRBV9	TRBJ1-6	CASSVTGNGNSPLHF	TGTGCCAGCAGCGTAACGGGGAACGGAAACTCACCCCTCCACTTT
-	-	TRBV6-5	TRBJ2-5	CASSYSLGEEETQYF	TGTGCCAGCAGTTACTCTCTCGGGGAGGAAGAGACCCAGTACTTC
many	TRBD1	TRBV7-2	TRBJ1-1	CASSLIAGGTEAFF	TGTGCCAGCAGCTTAATAGCAGGGGGCACTGAAGCTTTCTTT
-	TRBD1	TRBV29-1	TRBJ2-2	CSVRQGAYTGELFF	TGCAGCGTGAGACAGGGGGCCTACACCGGGGAGCTGTTTTTT
many	-	TRBV7-9	TRBJ1-6	CASSLWRDSPLHF	TGTGCCAGCAGCTTATGGCGGGATTCACCCCTCCACTTT
-	TRBD1	TRBV20-1	TRBJ1-2	CSAKDRVWYGYTF	TGCAGTGCCAAGGACAGGGTATGGTATGGCTACACCTTC